The 17 T cell receptor beta chains below all came from one sample that was sequenced in a study of graft-versus-host responses after intestinal transplantation. Their antigens remain unidentified. The repertoire was sequenced with immunoSEQ multiplex PCR; TCRdb's copy has only in-frame clones and lacks some. The table records around 120,000 clones, roughly 95% of them present only once. The sample was unstimulated CD8+ T cells sorted from spleen or lymph node cells, taken before intestinal transplant. These receptors all come from a human donor who received an intestinal transplant.

The chain employs TRBV5-4 and TRBJ1-1, with a tentative D call TRBD1 (5 bases). Trimming shortened V by 1 base and J by 3 bases, and 7 bases separated the two germline ends. Germline-derived CDR1 and CDR2 are SGHNT and YYREEE (reference sequence). The CDR3 spans 13 residues. The chain's CDR3 is CASSLTRDTEAFF. As DNA, the CDR3 is TGTGCCAGCAGCTTGACCAGGGACACTGAAGCTTTCTTT.

The CDR3 protein is CASSLGWQGETEAFF. The CDR3 DNA sequence: TGTGCCAGCAGCTTGGGTTGGCAGGGTGAGACTGAAGCTTTCTTT. The chain recombines TRBV7-6 with TRBJ1-1, with TRBD1 as a possible D gene (5 bases). V lost 3 bases, J lost 5 bases, and 16 bases lay in between. This CDR3 contains 15 residues. Germline V CDR1 and CDR2: SGHVS, FNYEAQ.

The chain couples TRBV11-2 to TRBJ2-7; a weak D match, TRBD2 (6 bases). Looked up from germline, CDR1 is SGHAT and CDR2 is FQNNGV. The germline V and J ends were trimmed by 5 bases and 0 bases, with 17 bases remaining between them. The CDR3 sequence is 16 residues long. The CDR3 loop is CASSPLTGTLSYEQYF. The CDR3 region has the DNA TGTGCCAGCAGCCCACTCACCGGGACTCTCTCCTACGAGCAGTACTTC.

The CDR3 nucleotides read TGCGCCAGCAGTTATCAGGGGGCTCCCACCGGGGAGCTGTTTTTT. It specifies CASSYQGAPTGELFF. V gene TRBV4-1 combines with J gene TRBJ2-2; 8 positions match TRBD1. The J segment lost 4 bases and the V segment lost 6 bases, leaving 7 bases of the junction unmatched. The CDR3 contains 15 residues. Germline CDR1 and CDR2: MGHRA and YSYEKL.

The CDR3 region is CASSYPNNEQFF. CDR3 sequence (DNA): TGTGCCAGCAGTTACCCGAACAATGAGCAGTTCTTC. The chain is built from TRBV6-5 and TRBJ2-1; D not certain. The germline gives CDR1 MNHEY, CDR2 SVGAGI. There are 12 residues in the CDR3. V gave up 2 bases and J gave up 5 bases, with 4 bases separating them.

The J gene is TRBJ2-3, the V gene TRBV28; 12 bases agree with TRBD2. V lost 7 bases and J lost 4; bases outside the gene matches: 9. Germline V gene lookup returns CDR1 MDHEN and CDR2 SYDVKM. The CDR3 totals 16 residues. CDR3 residues: CASMSSGRGRADTQYF. CDR3 DNA sequence: TGTGCCAGCATGTCTAGCGGGAGGGGGCGAGCAGATACGCAGTATTTT.

V is TRBV2 and J is TRBJ2-7; D may be TRBD2 (6 bases). This CDR3 has 16 amino acids. CDR1 and CDR2 from the germline V gene are SNHLY and FYNNEI. The V and J ends lost 0 bases and 3 bases respectively, with 15 bases between them. CDR3 in amino acids: CASSEADPGLLYEQYF. In DNA, the CDR3 is TGTGCCAGCAGTGAAGCTGACCCGGGACTCCTCTACGAGCAGTACTTC.

This sequence joins TRBV4-1 and TRBJ2-3; tentatively, D is TRBD2 (5 bases). V was pared by 3 bases and J by 4 bases, with 32 bases between. In germline, CDR1 is MGHRA, CDR2 YSYEKL. The CDR3 runs 21 residues. CDR3 nucleotide sequence: TGCGCCAGCAGCCAGCCCGGGAAGACTAAATTAGCCGGGTGGGTTCCAGATACGCAGTATTTT. It is translated as CASSQPGKTKLAGWVPDTQYF.

The rearrangement uses TRBV5-6 and TRBJ2-1; 14 bases agree with TRBD2. The CDR3 is 18 amino acids. Losses at the gene ends were 4 bases for V and 0 bases for J; bases not matched to a gene: 6. Per germline, CDR1 SGHDT and CDR2 YYEEEE. The DNA for the CDR3 is TGTGCCAGCAGCGGGACTAGCGGGAGCTACAGCTCCTACAATGAGCAGTTCTTC. This translates into CASSGTSGSYSSYNEQFF. The variable domain in full, completed from reference TRBV5-6 and TRBJ2-1, reads DAGVTQSPTHLIKTRGQQVTLRCSPKSGHDTVSWYQQALGQGPQFIFQYYEEEERQRGNFPDRFSGHQFPNYSSELNVNALLLGDSALYLCASSGTSGSYSSYNEQFFGPGTRLTVL.

V usage is TRBV4-1 and J usage is TRBJ1-1; no definite D call. The CDR3 is made up of 13 amino acids. Between the trimmed V and J ends, which lost 1 base and 5 bases, there was a span of 8 bases. Germline loops: CDR1 MGHRA, CDR2 YSYEKL. The CDR3 spells CASSQALWTEAFF. DNA of the CDR3: TGCGCCAGCAGCCAAGCCCTGTGGACTGAAGCTTTCTTT.

Concerning this clone itself: A read error may produce the germline difference seen at one junction end. CDR3: CAWRATSASALF. Here the CDR3 DNA reads TGTGCCTGGAGAGCCACTAGCGCCTCCGCGCTCTTC. V usage is TRBV30 and J usage is TRBJ2-1; 7 bases line up with TRBD2. CDR1 is GTSNPN and CDR2 is SVGIG in the germline V gene (reference sequence). The CDR3 has 12 residues. Based on the CDR3 plus reference TRBV30 and TRBJ2-1, the full variable domain is SQTIHQWPATLVQPVGSPLSLECTVEGTSNPNLYWYRQAAGRGLQLLFYSVGIGQISSEVPQNLSASRPQDRQFILSSKKLLLSDSGFYLCAWRATSASALFGPGTRLTVL.

This clone was observed once. The CDR3: CASSLAGQGRNIQYF. In DNA form, the CDR3 reads TGCGCCAGCAGCTTAGCGGGACAGGGGAGGAACATTCAGTACTTC. The V gene is TRBV5-1, the J gene TRBJ2-4; 10 nucleotides match TRBD1. The CDR3 contains 15 residues. The junction had 6 bases not matched to a gene; V was cut back by 2 bases and J by 7 bases. Germline assignment: CDR1 SGHRS and CDR2 YFSETQ.

This clone has just a few counts. This CDR3 is also generated by other DNA sequences in the sample. The rearrangement uses TRBV5-1 and TRBJ2-1, with 8 bases aligning to TRBD2. The trim removed 0 bases at V and 3 bases at J, leaving 2 bases unmatched. CDR1 is SGHRS and CDR2 is YFSETQ in the germline V gene. This CDR3 is built from 15 residues. The DNA for the CDR3 is TGCGCCAGCAGCTTGGCCGGGGGGGACTACAATGAGCAGTTCTTC. Amino acid sequence: CASSLAGGDYNEQFF. The variable domain in full, with the rest retrieved from reference TRBV5-1 and TRBJ2-1, is KAGVTQTPRYLIKTRGQQVTLSCSPISGHRSVSWYQQTPGQGLQFLFEYFSETQRNKGNFPGRFSGRQFSNSRSEMNVSTLELGDSALYLCASSLAGGDYNEQFFGPGTRLTVL.

V usage is TRBV7-2 and J usage is TRBJ2-7, with D possibly being TRBD1 or TRBD2 (5 bases each). The germline V gene encodes CDR1 SGHTA and CDR2 FQGNSA. The germline V and J ends were trimmed by 1 base and 0 bases, with 10 bases remaining between them. The CDR3 has 15 residues. CDR3 region: CASSLVGDSSYEQYF. For the CDR3, the DNA is TGTGCCAGCAGCTTAGTGGGGGATAGCTCCTACGAGCAGTACTTC.

The chain links TRBV27 to TRBJ2-7; 7 nucleotides align to TRBD2. CDR3 length: 13 amino acids. Germline trimming cut 4 bases from V and 7 bases from J; bases unmatched to any gene: 7. The germline V gene has CDR1 MNHEY and CDR2 SMNVEV (reference sequence). CDR3 residues: CASSSPGGREQYF. The CDR3, as DNA: TGTGCCAGCAGTTCACCGGGGGGACGGGAGCAGTACTTC.

This clone was seen just once. This rearrangement joins TRBV10-3 to TRBJ2-3; 14 bases align to TRBD2. This CDR3 is built from 17 residues. The germline gives CDR1 ENHRY, CDR2 SYGVKD. V dropped 6 bases and J dropped 4; count of bases not matched to a gene: 9. For the CDR3, the DNA is TGTGCCATCAGCGTGACTAGCGGGAGGGCCGTCGCAGATACGCAGTATTTT. Translation gives CAISVTSGRAVADTQYF.

V and J are TRBV9 and TRBJ2-3, with TRBD2 matching over 15 bases. V lost 0 bases, J lost 7 bases, and 18 bases stayed unmatched. This CDR3 contains 21 residues. The germline CDR1 and CDR2 sequences are SGDLS and YYNGEE. The CDR3 DNA reads as TGTGCCAGCAGCGTAGAGGGACTAGCGGGAGGTCGGGCTAGCACTCTACATACGCAGTATTTT. Translating gives CASSVEGLAGGRASTLHTQYF.